This TCR beta chain was found in a study of stem cell transplantation in POMP-related autoinflammatory disease. Study overall: After transplant, neutrophils and platelets showed 100% graft donor chimerism through one year.

Germline V gene data show CDR1 as SGHNT and CDR2 as YENEEA. CDR3 length: 17 amino acids. Unmatched junction bases numbered 14, after V lost 2 bases and J lost 5 bases. Study-wide findings and caveats: A trend toward lower repertoire diversity and greater clonality appeared in every analyzed T-cell subset of PRAID patients.

In this sample, this clone turned up once. Its antigen is undetermined. Assay used: immunoSEQ multiplex PCR; TCRdb lists only in-frame clones, some missing. The sample lists more than 9,000 clones, about 76% occurring once. The TCR was taken from a human patient with POMP-related autoinflammation and immune dysregulation (PRAID). Some T cells may have originated in the graft donor. Specimen: CD4+ T cells from PBMCs, collected after stem cell transplantation. The chain joins TRBV11-3 to TRBJ2-7; 8 bases align to TRBD1. CDR3 protein: CASSLWTGFFGSDEQYF. The CDR3 DNA reads TGTGCCAGCAGCTTATGGACAGGGTTTTTTGGTAGCGACGAGCAGTACTTC.